This T cell receptor (beta chain) came from a study of blood T cell repertoires in COVID-19. Study-wide context: COVID-19 samples collected from the United States, Italy and Spain covered acute and convalescent phases. The analysed material was cDNA or gDNA that came from T cells, B-cell-depleted T cells, or PBMCs.

This clone was recorded once. In the original analysis: Amplifying reference gene primers gave estimates of nucleated cell counts. Here immunoSEQ multiplex PCR was the method, and the copy in TCRdb shows in-frame clones only, minus some. V and J calls and clone size follow that table, whereas D and trimming were derived from the DNA. Of 150,000 to 200,000 clones in the sample, roughly 89% were seen once. Germline V lookup: CDR1 SQVTM, CDR2 ANQGSEA. Germline trimming cut 8 bases from V and 7 bases from J; bases unmatched to any gene: 7. This CDR3 region has 13 residues. The sequenced sample was peripheral blood. The chain has TRBV29-1 and TRBJ2-1; 11 bases align to TRBD2. This clonotype was obtained from a man between 40 and 49 years old with acute or convalescent COVID-19. The DNA of the CDR3 is TGCAGCATTAGCGGGGGGGCCGAAAATGAGCAGTTCTTC. As protein: CSISGGAENEQFF.